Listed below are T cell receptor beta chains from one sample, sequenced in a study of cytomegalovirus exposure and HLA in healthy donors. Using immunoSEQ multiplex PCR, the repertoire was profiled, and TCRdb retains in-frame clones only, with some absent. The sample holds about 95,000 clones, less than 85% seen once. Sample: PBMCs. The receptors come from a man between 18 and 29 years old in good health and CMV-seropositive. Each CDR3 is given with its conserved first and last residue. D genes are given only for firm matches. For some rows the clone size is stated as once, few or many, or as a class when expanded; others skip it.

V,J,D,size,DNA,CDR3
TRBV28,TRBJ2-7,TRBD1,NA,TGTGCCAGCAGTTTAGTGGCTCAGGGGGCAACCTACGAGCAGTACTTC,CASSLVAQGATYEQYF
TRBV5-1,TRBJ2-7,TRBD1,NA,TGCGCCAGCAGCTCCGGGACAGGGTACGAGCAGTACTTC,CASSSGTGYEQYF
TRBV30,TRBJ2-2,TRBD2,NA,TGTGCCCGTTCGACTAGCGTGGGTACCGGGGAGCTGTTTTTT,CARSTSVGTGELFF
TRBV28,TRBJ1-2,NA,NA,TGTGCCAGCAGTTCCTGGGACAACGCTAACTATGGCTACACCTTC,CASSSWDNANYGYTF
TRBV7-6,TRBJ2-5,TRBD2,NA,TGTGCCAGCAGCTTAGCCGGGACTAGCGGGGTGAGAGAGACCCAGTACTTC,CASSLAGTSGVRETQYF
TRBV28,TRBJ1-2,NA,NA,TGTGCCAGCAGACGGCAGGGTTTTGGCTACACCTTC,CASRRQGFGYTF
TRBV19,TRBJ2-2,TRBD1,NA,TGTGCCAGTAGTACGGACAGGGACGGAAGCACCGGGGAGCTGTTTTTT,CASSTDRDGSTGELFF
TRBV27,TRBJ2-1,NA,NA,TGTGCCAGCTGCACCCGGGACTCAATCTGTAATGAGCAGTTCTTC,CASCTRDSICNEQFF
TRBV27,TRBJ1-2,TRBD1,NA,TGTGCCAGCCGCCGGACAGGGGAAGATGGCTACACCTTC,CASRRTGEDGYTF
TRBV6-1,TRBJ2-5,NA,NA,TGTGCCAGCAGTGATTGGGCAGGGAACCCCCAAGAGACCCAGTACTTC,CASSDWAGNPQETQYF
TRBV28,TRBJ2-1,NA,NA,TGTGCCAGCAGTTTATACGTGGGAGAAAGCTCCTACAATGAGCAGTTCTTC,CASSLYVGESSYNEQFF
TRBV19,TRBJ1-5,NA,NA,TGTGCCAGTAGTATTCAGAATCAGCCCCAGCATTTT,CASSIQNQPQHF
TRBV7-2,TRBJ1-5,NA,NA,TGTGCCAGCAGCTTAGGAGGTCAGCCCCAGCATTTT,CASSLGGQPQHF
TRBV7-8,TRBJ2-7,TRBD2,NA,TGTGCCAGCAGCTTATCCCCTAGCGGAACCACCTACGAGCAGTACTTC,CASSLSPSGTTYEQYF
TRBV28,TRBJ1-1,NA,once,TGTGCCAGCAGTTTCTGGGGCGATGCTTTCTTT,CASSFWGDAFF
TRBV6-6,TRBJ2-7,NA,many,TGTGCCAGCAGTCAGTTGGGCACCTACGAGCAGTACTTC,CASSQLGTYEQYF
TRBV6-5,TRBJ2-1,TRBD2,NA,TGTGCCAGCACCTCGACTAGCGGGACGGACAATGAGCAGTTCTTC,CASTSTSGTDNEQFF
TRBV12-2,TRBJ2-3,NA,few,TGTGCAAGTCGCTTAGCGCTAAGCGGGAGGGTCCCGGATACGCAGTATTTT,CASRLALSGRVPDTQYF
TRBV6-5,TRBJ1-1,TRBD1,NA,TGTGCCAGCAGCAGGGACAGGGTCGGATACACTGAAGCTTTCTTT,CASSRDRVGYTEAFF
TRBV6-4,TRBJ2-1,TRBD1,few,TGTGCCAGCAGTGAAGGCTTAGGGACAGGGGGCGAGGAGCAGTTCTTC,CASSEGLGTGGEEQFF
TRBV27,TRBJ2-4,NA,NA,TGTGCCAGCAGCAAGTCCAGGGTACTAGCCAAAAACATTCAGTACTTC,CASSKSRVLAKNIQYF
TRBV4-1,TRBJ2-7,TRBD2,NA,TGCGCCAGCAGCCAAGTTGGGACTAGCGCACGGTACGAGCAGTACTTC,CASSQVGTSARYEQYF
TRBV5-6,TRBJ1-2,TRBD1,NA,TGTGCCAGCAGCTCTACAGGGGACCTTAACTATGGCTACACCTTC,CASSSTGDLNYGYTF
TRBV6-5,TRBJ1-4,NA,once,TGTGCCAGCAGGGGGCGGGACGGTGAAAAACTGTTTTTT,CASRGRDGEKLFF
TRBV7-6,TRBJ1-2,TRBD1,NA,TGTGCCAGCAGCCCCGACAGGGACTATGGCTACACCTTC,CASSPDRDYGYTF
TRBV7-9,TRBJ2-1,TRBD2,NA,TGTGCCAGCACAACGGGGCGGGAGGGCCCTCGGAATGAGCAGTTCTTC,CASTTGREGPRNEQFF
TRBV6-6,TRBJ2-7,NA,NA,TGTGCCAGCAGCCCCGTCCAGGGGGGCTACGAGCAGTACTTC,CASSPVQGGYEQYF
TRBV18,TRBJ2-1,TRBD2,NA,TGTGCCAGCTCACCTGACGGGACTAGCGGCTTGAATGAGCAGTTCTTC,CASSPDGTSGLNEQFF
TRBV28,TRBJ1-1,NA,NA,TGTGCCAGCAGTTCTTACGATTGGGGGGGACTAGGCACTGAAGCTTTCTTT,CASSSYDWGGLGTEAFF
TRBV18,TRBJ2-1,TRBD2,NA,TGTGCCAGCTCACCACCGGGGCGGGAGGGCCTGGGCTACAATGAGCAGTTCTTC,CASSPPGREGLGYNEQFF